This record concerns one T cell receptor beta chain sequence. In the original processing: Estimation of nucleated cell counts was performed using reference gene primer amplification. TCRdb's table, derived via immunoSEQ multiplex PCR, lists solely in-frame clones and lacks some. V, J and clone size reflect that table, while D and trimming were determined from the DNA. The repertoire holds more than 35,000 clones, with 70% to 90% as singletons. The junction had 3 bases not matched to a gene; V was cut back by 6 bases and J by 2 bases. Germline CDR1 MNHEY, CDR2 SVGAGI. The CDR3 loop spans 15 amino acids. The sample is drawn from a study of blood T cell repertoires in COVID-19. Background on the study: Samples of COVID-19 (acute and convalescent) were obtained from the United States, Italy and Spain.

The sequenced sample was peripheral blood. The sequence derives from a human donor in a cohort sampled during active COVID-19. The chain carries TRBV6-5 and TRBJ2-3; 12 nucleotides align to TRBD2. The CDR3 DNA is TGTGCCAGCAGCAGACTAGCGGGGGCCACAGATACGCAGTATTTT. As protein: CASSRLAGATDTQYF.